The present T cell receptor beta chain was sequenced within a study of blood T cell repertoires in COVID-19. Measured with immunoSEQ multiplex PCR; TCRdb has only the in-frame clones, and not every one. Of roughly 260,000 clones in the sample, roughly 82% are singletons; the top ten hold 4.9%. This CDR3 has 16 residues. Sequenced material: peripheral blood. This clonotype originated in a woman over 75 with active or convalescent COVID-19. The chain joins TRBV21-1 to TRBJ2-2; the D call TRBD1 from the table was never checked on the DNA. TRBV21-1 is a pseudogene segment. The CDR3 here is CASSINQGFNTGELFF. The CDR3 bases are TGTGCCAGCAGCATTAACCAGGGGTTTAACACCGGGGAGCTGTTTTTT.